The clone carrying this T cell receptor (beta chain) was observed a few times. What it binds is not known. V lost 8 bases, J lost 2 bases, and 8 bases stayed unmatched. Germline V gives CDR1 WNHNN, CDR2 SYGVQD (reference sequence). This CDR3 contains 15 residues. This table comes from immunoSEQ multiplex PCR, and its TCRdb copy is limited to in-frame clones, with some not included. Here the sample spans roughly 4,000 clones, 60% to 70% being singletons. The sample is drawn from a study of tissue T cells after allogeneic stem cell transplantation. Study conclusions and caveats: Within patients, tissue anatomy strongly shaped TCR repertoire composition. Few T cell clones were shared across patients, but motif clusters showed tissue-specific shared signatures.

The rearrangement joins TRBV10-1 to TRBJ2-3, with 9 positions matching TRBD2. The clonotype was recovered from a male donor aged 60 or older with lung cancer. The sequences come from left colon tissue, collected at autopsy. CDR3 nucleotide sequence: TGCGCCAGCGCCAGGACTAGCGTTATCACAGATACGCAGTATTTT. It specifies CASARTSVITDTQYF.